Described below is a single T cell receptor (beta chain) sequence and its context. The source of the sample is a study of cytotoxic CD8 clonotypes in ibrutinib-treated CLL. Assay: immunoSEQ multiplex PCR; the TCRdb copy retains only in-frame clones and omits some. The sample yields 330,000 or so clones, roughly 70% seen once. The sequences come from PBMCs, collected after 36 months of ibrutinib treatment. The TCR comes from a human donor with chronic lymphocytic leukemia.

In DNA form, the CDR3 reads TGCGCCAGCAGGCCACGGACAGGTTCGAGCTCTGGAAACACCATATATTTT. It translates to CASRPRTGSSSGNTIYF. The chain couples TRBV5-1 to TRBJ1-3; 7 bases map to TRBD1. The CDR3 sequence is 17 residues long. Germline CDR1 SGHRS, CDR2 YFSETQ. V lost 5 bases and J lost 0; bases outside the gene matches: 11. The full variable domain, with the rest looked up from reference TRBV5-1 and TRBJ1-3, is KAGVTQTPRYLIKTRGQQVTLSCSPISGHRSVSWYQQTPGQGLQFLFEYFSETQRNKGNFPGRFSGRQFSNSRSEMNVSTLELGDSALYLCASRPRTGSSSGNTIYFGEGSWLTVV.